The next 21 T cell receptor beta chains were all read from a single sample in a study of blood T cell repertoires in COVID-19. Some clones are missing from TCRdb's copy, which holds only in-frame ones; the method was immunoSEQ multiplex PCR. Found here are 25,000 to 30,000 clones, roughly three quarters of them singletons; the top ten hold about two fifths. Sequenced sample: peripheral blood. Receptor source: a man between 65 and 85 years old with acute or convalescent COVID-19.

The chain couples TRBV28 to TRBJ1-4; 11 bases are a match to TRBD1. The trim removed 5 bases at V and 5 bases at J, leaving 7 bases unmatched. Germline V gene data show CDR1 as MDHEN and CDR2 as SYDVKM. The CDR3 spans 16 residues. The CDR3 sequence is CASSRPGTGGNEKLFF. The CDR3 DNA follows: TGTGCCAGCAGTCGCCCCGGGACAGGGGGGAATGAAAAACTGTTTTTT.

The chain uses TRBV3-1 (or the pseudogene TRBV3-2) and TRBJ2-4; D is perhaps TRBD2 (6 bases). V was cut by 1 base and J by 7 bases, with 8 bases left in between. CDR1 is LGHDT and CDR2 is YNNKEL in the germline V gene (reference sequence). CDR3 length: 13 amino acids. The CDR3 region is CASSQGGENIQYF. CDR3 DNA sequence: TGTGCCAGCAGCCAAGGCGGGGAGAACATTCAGTACTTC.

This clone was counted a few times. The V gene is TRBV6-5, the J gene TRBJ2-7; TRBD2 might be the D (5 bases). The germline V gene has CDR1 MNHEY and CDR2 SVGAGI. This CDR3 is 15 amino acids long. Deletions cut 6 bases from V and 0 bases from J, with 15 bases between. CDR3 residues: CASRPLAKSSYEQYF. Here the CDR3 DNA reads TGTGCCAGCAGACCCCTAGCAAAGAGCTCCTACGAGCAGTACTTC.

The chain has TRBV19 and TRBJ2-1, with TRBD2 identical over 9 bases. Germline-derived CDR1 and CDR2 are LNHDA and SQIVND (reference sequence). J lost 6 bases, V lost 4 bases, and 7 bases had no gene match. The CDR3 spans 15 residues. CDR3 nucleotides: TGTGCCAGTAGTAACTTGGCTAGCGGGGCCAATGAGCAGTTCTTC. Encoded protein: CASSNLASGANEQFF.

This clone was observed a handful of times. V and J are TRBV5-1 and TRBJ2-7, with D unresolved. The CDR3 sequence is 13 residues long. Germline CDR1 reads SGHRS; CDR2 reads YFSETQ. With 0 bases removed from V and 5 bases from J, the gap between germline ends came to 9 bases. CDR3 sequence reads: CASSLESTDEQYF. CDR3 nucleotide sequence: TGCGCCAGCAGCTTGGAATCTACGGACGAGCAGTACTTC.

This chain uses TRBV19 with TRBJ1-1; TRBD1 matches at 8 bases. V shed 4 bases and J 6 bases; nucleotides not matched to a gene: 7. The CDR3 runs 14 residues. Germline V gives CDR1 LNHDA, CDR2 SQIVND (reference sequence). This CDR3 reads CASSRDRGLAEAFF. CDR3 DNA sequence: TGTGCCAGTAGTAGAGACAGGGGTTTAGCTGAAGCTTTCTTT.

This chain joins TRBV10-3 and TRBJ1-1; TRBD1 agrees at 7 bases. CDR1 and CDR2 (germline): ENHRY, SYGVKD. This CDR3 is built from 13 residues. The junction had 6 bases not matched to a gene; V was cut back by 10 bases and J by 1 base. The CDR3: CANRDRENTEAFF. The CDR3 DNA is TGTGCCAACCGAGACAGGGAGAACACTGAAGCTTTCTTT.

The rearrangement joins TRBV20-1 to TRBJ1-1, with D possibly matching TRBD1 (6 bases). The CDR3 has 14 residues. V was cut by 3 bases and J by 5 bases, with 16 bases left in between. The germline CDR1 and CDR2 sequences are DFQATT and SNEGSKA (reference sequence). CDR3: CSASAPGTRTEAFF. The CDR3 region has the DNA TGCAGTGCTAGTGCCCCGGGGACACGGACTGAAGCTTTCTTT.

The table lists this clone with a few counts. The chain combines TRBV13 with TRBJ1-1; 7 bases are a match to TRBD1. V lost 1 base and J lost 1; bases outside the gene matches: 3. The CDR3 sequence is 15 residues long. Germline V lookup: CDR1 PRHDT, CDR2 FYEKMQ (reference sequence). As DNA, the CDR3 is TGTGCCAGCAGCTTAGAGGGGGCCCCGAACACTGAAGCTTTCTTT. Its translation is CASSLEGAPNTEAFF. Supplemented by reference TRBV13 and TRBJ1-1, the full variable domain reads AAGVIQSPRHLIKEKRETATLKCYPIPRHDTVYWYQQGPGQDPQFLISFYEKMQSDKGSIPDRFSAQQFSDYHSELNMSSLELGDSALYFCASSLEGAPNTEAFFGQGTRLTVV.

This clone has a handful of counts. This chain connects TRBV6-4 to TRBJ2-5; TRBD1 might be the D (6 bases). The CDR3 sequence is 13 residues long. CDR1 and CDR2 (germline): MRHNA, SNTAGT. V was cut by 6 bases and J by 1 base, with 9 bases left in between. The CDR3 here is CASSTGPQETQYF. CDR3 bases: TGTGCCAGCAGCACAGGGCCCCAAGAGACCCAGTACTTC.

This chain joins TRBV19 and TRBJ1-1; D is unresolved. The CDR3 contains 11 residues. Trimming took off 8 bases at V and 0 bases at J, with 4 bases between the two ends. Germline assignment: CDR1 LNHDA and CDR2 SQIVND (reference sequence). CDR3 region: CASVMNTEAFF. The CDR3 DNA follows: TGTGCCAGTGTCATGAACACTGAAGCTTTCTTT.

This clone was counted between two and nine times. The rearrangement uses TRBV6-5 and TRBJ2-7; D is perhaps TRBD2 (7 bases). The V gene lost 2 bases and the J gene lost 6 bases, with 17 bases spanning the gap. The CDR3 loop spans 15 amino acids. CDR1 is MNHEY, CDR2 SVGAGI, per germline. The chain's CDR3 is CASSYKARGASEQYF. CDR3 sequence (DNA): TGTGCCAGCAGTTACAAGGCTCGGGGGGCAAGCGAGCAGTACTTC.

This chain uses TRBV7-2 with TRBJ2-5; D is ambiguous. The V gene lost 6 bases and the J gene lost 5 bases, with 7 bases spanning the gap. The CDR3 runs to 11 residues. Germline V gene lookup returns CDR1 SGHTA and CDR2 FQGNSA. The CDR3 bases are TGTGCCAGCAGACGACTTGAGACCCAGTACTTC. Residues: CASRRLETQYF.

The chain employs TRBV11-2 and TRBJ1-1, with 8 bases fitting TRBD1. Looked up from germline, CDR1 is SGHAT and CDR2 is FQNNGV. The length of the CDR3 is 13 residues. The V gene end was trimmed by 4 bases and the J gene end by 4 bases; junction bases not matched to a gene: 2. This chain's CDR3 is CASSSQGGTEAFF. In DNA form, the CDR3 reads TGTGCCAGCAGCTCACAGGGGGGCACTGAAGCTTTCTTT.

V is TRBV7-3 and J is TRBJ2-1, with D possibly being TRBD1 (6 bases). Trimming stripped 5 bases from V and 7 bases from J, with 15 bases between. Germline V lookup: CDR1 SGHTA, CDR2 FQGTGA. The CDR3 loop spans 14 amino acids. Written as DNA, the CDR3 is TGTGCCAGCAGCGCACCGGGACAAAGGAATGAGCAGTTCTTC. Protein sequence: CASSAPGQRNEQFF.

The rearrangement links TRBV5-1 to TRBJ2-7; tentative D call: TRBD2 (7 bases). Germline CDR1 and CDR2: SGHRS and YFSETQ. This CDR3 is 14 amino acids long. The V end lost 6 bases, the J end lost 0 bases, and 13 bases lay between the germline ends. CDR3 sequence (DNA): TGCGCCAGCAAGGGGGGGGCGGGCTCCTACGAGCAGTACTTC. Encoded protein: CASKGGAGSYEQYF.

The chain links TRBV7-2 to TRBJ2-5; D perhaps matches TRBD2 (6 bases). This CDR3 is 15 amino acids long. Trimming stripped 8 bases from V and 4 bases from J, with 20 bases between. Germline V gene lookup returns CDR1 SGHTA and CDR2 FQGNSA. CDR3: CASQRRGDTPETQYF. CDR3 sequence (DNA): TGTGCCAGCCAAAGGCGGGGCGACACCCCAGAGACCCAGTACTTC. Looking up the rest from reference TRBV7-2 and TRBJ2-5 gives the full variable domain: GAGVSQSPSNKVTEKGKDVELRCDPISGHTALYWYRQSLGQGLEFLIYFQGNSAPDKSGLPSDRFSAERTGGSVSTLTIQRTQQEDSAVYLCASQRRGDTPETQYFGPGTRLLVL.

This rearrangement joins TRBV28 to TRBJ2-1; TRBD2 is a possible D gene (6 bases). The V gene's germline CDR1 is MDHEN and CDR2 SYDVKM. The V end was cut by 8 bases, the J end by 9 bases, with 23 bases between. This CDR3 is 15 amino acids long. The CDR3 coding sequence is TGTGCCAGCTGTTCTGGAGGGGCTAAGGGTCCTGAGCAGTTCTTC. It codes for CASCSGGAKGPEQFF.

This chain uses TRBV27 with TRBJ1-2; TRBD1 is a possible D gene (5 bases). The CDR3 is 12 residues long. V gave up 5 bases and J gave up 8 bases, with 12 bases separating them. Germline V gene data show CDR1 as MNHEY and CDR2 as SMNVEV (reference sequence). This CDR3 reads CASSQTGRGYTF. The DNA for the CDR3 is TGTGCCAGCAGTCAAACAGGTCGGGGCTACACCTTC.

This clone was counted a few times. V usage is TRBV30 and J usage is TRBJ2-3; no definite D call. CDR1 and CDR2 (germline): GTSNPN, SVGIG (reference sequence). Trimming left V 2 bases short and J 3 bases short, with 12 bases between. This CDR3 contains 14 residues. For the CDR3, the DNA is TGTGCCTGGAGTTCCAGGTTCAAGACAGATACGCAGTATTTT. The encoded protein is CAWSSRFKTDTQYF. Drawing the rest from reference TRBV30 and TRBJ2-3, the complete variable domain is SQTIHQWPATLVQPVGSPLSLECTVEGTSNPNLYWYRQAAGRGLQLLFYSVGIGQISSEVPQNLSASRPQDRQFILSSKKLLLSDSGFYLCAWSSRFKTDTQYFGPGTRLTVL.

The chain carries TRBV4-3 and TRBJ2-1; TRBD2 matches at 10 bases. Trimming at V came to 4 bases and at J to 7 bases, leaving 7 bases not matched to a gene. This CDR3 contains 15 residues. CDR1 is LGHNA and CDR2 is YSLEER in the germline V gene. CDR3 amino acids: CASSRSSGSFNEQFF. Written as DNA, the CDR3 is TGCGCCAGCAGCCGATCTAGCGGGAGTTTTAATGAGCAGTTCTTC.